The entry below describes one T cell receptor beta chain. Original handling: The authors estimated nucleated cell counts from reference gene primer amplification. This table comes from immunoSEQ multiplex PCR, and its TCRdb copy is limited to in-frame clones, with some not included. V, J and clone size reflect that table, while D and trimming were determined from the DNA. The sample lists about 20,000 clones, 70% to 90% seen once, with about 10% in the top ten. This entry is derived from a study of blood T cell repertoires in COVID-19. Study as a whole: Samples of COVID-19 (acute and convalescent) were obtained from the United States, Italy and Spain. Sample material is recorded as cDNA or gDNA derived from T cells, B-cell-depleted T cells, or PBMCs.

The receptor was isolated from a human donor in a cohort sampled during active COVID-19. The donor label of this sample is uncertain. Sequenced material: peripheral blood.

The CDR3 DNA reads as TGTGCCAGCAGCCAATCTAGCGGGGACATTTCGGCGTACTTC. This translates into CASSQSSGDISAYF. The rearrangement uses TRBV6-2 or TRBV6-3 and TRBJ2-7; 9 bases align to TRBD2. This CDR3 comprises 14 residues. The germline V gene has CDR1 MNHEY and CDR2 SVGEGT. The trim removed 6 bases at V and 12 bases at J, leaving 15 bases unmatched.